This TCR beta chain is from a study of identical twins. Study-level results: Reduced insertions were recorded for abundant cord blood beta clonotypes, with no such pattern in memory repertoires. Surplus twin overlap in beta out-of-frame sequences was less pronounced. Cross-sectional statistical analysis, not tracking of the same donors, underpinned the conclusions.

TCRdb ran MiXCR on the 5' RACE reads and lists one entry per CDR3 protein. The table lists some 1,700,000 distinct CDR3 sequences, less than 35% of them singletons, with approximately 0.25% in the top ten. In this sample, this clonotype turned up a few times. Antigen: not known. Germline V gene sequence: CDR1 SGHDT, CDR2 YYEEEE. Trimming pared 2 bases from V and 0 bases from J, leaving 8 bases between. The CDR3 length is 14 residues. This TCR was recovered from a newborn girl in good health. The V gene is TRBV5-6, the J gene TRBJ1-1, with unresolved D. The sequenced sample consisted of cord blood. Here the CDR3 DNA reads TGTGCCAGCAGCTTCGGGCAGGTGAACACTGAAGCTTTCTTT. Amino acid sequence: CASSFGQVNTEAFF.